Following are 5 T cell receptor beta chains from one sample sequenced in a study of STAT5B mutations in CD4+ large granular lymphocyte leukemia. The repertoire was sequenced with immunoSEQ multiplex PCR; TCRdb's copy has only in-frame clones and lacks some. The table includes tens of thousands of clones, approximately 80% detected once. Sequencing input: CD4+ T cells from blood buffy coats. All receptors come from a human donor in good health.

This sequence joins TRBV5-4 and TRBJ1-2; the match to TRBD1 covers 11 bases. The length of the CDR3 is 16 residues. With V trimmed by 5 bases and J by 8 bases, 14 bases remained unmatched. Per germline, CDR1 SGHNT and CDR2 YYREEE (reference sequence). The CDR3 DNA sequence: TGTGCCAGCAGACGAGGACAGGGGGCTCGGTTTTACGGCTACACCTTC. It yields the protein CASRRGQGARFYGYTF.

The V gene is TRBV6-5, the J gene TRBJ2-6; D remains ambiguous. The CDR3 is 16 residues long. Trimming took 2 bases from V and 3 from J, leaving 11 bases between them. CDR1 and CDR2 (germline): MNHEY, SVGAGI. CDR3 in DNA: TGTGCCAGCAGTTACACAGCCCTTCTTGGGGCCAACGTCCTGACTTTC. Translated, it gives CASSYTALLGANVLTF.

V gene TRBV7-8 combines with J gene TRBJ1-1, with 7 positions matching TRBD1. V lost 8 bases, J lost 1 base, and 7 bases stayed unmatched. The V gene's germline CDR1 is SGHVS and CDR2 FQNEAQ. The CDR3 runs 14 residues. CDR3 bases: TGTGCCAGCGGCGGACAGGCTGGGAACACTGAAGCTTTCTTT. Translation gives CASGGQAGNTEAFF. Variable domain in full (rest from reference TRBV7-8 and TRBJ1-1): GAGVSQSPRYKVAKRGQDVALRCDPISGHVSLFWYQQALGQGPEFLTYFQNEAQLDKSGLPSDRFFAERPEGSVSTLKIQRTQQEDSAVYLCASGGQAGNTEAFFGQGTRLTVV.

This clone was seen once. J is TRBJ1-2 and V is TRBV6-1; perhaps TRBD1 as D (5 bases). This CDR3 is built from 14 residues. Trimming took 3 bases from V and 3 from J, leaving 11 bases between them. Per the germline V gene, CDR1 is MNHNS and CDR2 is SASEGT. CDR3 DNA: TGTGCCAGCAGTGACTTAAGGGGTGACTATGGCTACACCTTC. This codes for CASSDLRGDYGYTF.

The chain carries TRBV7-8 and TRBJ2-5; TRBD1 matches 10 bases. The CDR3 has 16 amino acids. The trim removed 2 bases at V and 3 bases at J, leaving 6 bases unmatched. Germline V CDR1 and CDR2: SGHVS, FQNEAQ. The CDR3 coding sequence is TGTGCCAGCAGCTTAATCCCGGGACAGGGGAAAGAGACCCAGTACTTC. Protein product: CASSLIPGQGKETQYF. Supplemented by reference TRBV7-8 and TRBJ2-5, the full variable domain reads GAGVSQSPRYKVAKRGQDVALRCDPISGHVSLFWYQQALGQGPEFLTYFQNEAQLDKSGLPSDRFFAERPEGSVSTLKIQRTQQEDSAVYLCASSLIPGQGKETQYFGPGTRLLVL.